A selection of T cell receptor beta chains follows, all from one sample in a study of shared clonotypes between healthy human individuals. The method was immunoSEQ multiplex PCR; TCRdb's version includes in-frame clones alone and lacks a portion of them. The sample yields approximately 2,000,000 clones, around 92% seen once. The specimen was naive CD4+ T cells from PBMCs. The receptors here all came from a man younger than 30 in good health. Some clones in this sample may be carry-over from other donors' samples. CDR3s include the opening cysteine and the closing phenylalanine or tryptophan. A D gene is named only where the DNA matches it firmly. For some rows the clone size is stated as once, few or many, or as a class when expanded; others skip it.

V	size	J	D	length	DNA	CDR3
TRBV18	.	TRBJ2-2	TRBD2	15	TGTGCCAGCTCACCAGGACTAGCTTCCACCGGGGAGCTGTTTTTT	CASSPGLASTGELFF
TRBV2	.	TRBJ2-7	TRBD1	13	TGTGCCAGCAGCGTAACAGGGGTTGGGGAGCAGTACTTC	CASSVTGVGEQYF
TRBV11-1	.	TRBJ1-1	TRBD1	12	TGTGCCAGCAGCCCCTCGACAGGGAGCGCTTTCTTT	CASSPSTGSAFF
TRBV5-1	.	TRBJ1-2	.	13	TGCGCCAGCAGCTTTGGAGAAGACTATGGCTACACCTTC	CASSFGEDYGYTF
TRBV7-9	.	TRBJ2-3	.	12	TGTGCCAGCAGCTCAATAGTATACGGTCGGTATTTT	CASSSIVYGRYF
TRBV28	few	TRBJ1-1	.	12	TGTGCCAGCAGCCCCCTAGGGGCGGCAGCTTTCTTT	CASSPLGAAAFF
TRBV2	.	TRBJ2-2	.	15	TGTGCCAGCACCGGGCAGGGACTTAACACCGGGGAGCTGTTTTTT	CASTGQGLNTGELFF
TRBV19	.	TRBJ2-4	.	13	TGTGCCAGTAGTACCTCAACCGCCAACATTCAGTACTTC	CASSTSTANIQYF
TRBV5-3	.	TRBJ1-3	.	20	TGTGCCAGAAGCTTGTTCCAAACCGAACAGGCGGGGCACTCTGGAAACACCATATATTTT	CARSLFQTEQAGHSGNTIYF
TRBV5-4	.	TRBJ2-2	.	14	TGTGCCAGCAGCTTGGGACCGACCACCGGGGAGCTGTTTTTT	CASSLGPTTGELFF
TRBV6-5	.	TRBJ2-7	.	14	TGTGCCAGCAGATATACTAGTTCGGCCTACGAGCAGTACTTC	CASRYTSSAYEQYF
TRBV6-5	.	TRBJ2-7	TRBD1	15	TGTGCCAGCAGTTATCGGGACAGGGGGACGTACGAGCAGTACTTC	CASSYRDRGTYEQYF
TRBV5-3	.	TRBJ2-1	TRBD2	15	TGTGCCAGAAGCTTGTCACTAGCGGCCTACAATGAGCAGTTCTTC	CARSLSLAAYNEQFF
TRBV4-1	.	TRBJ2-1	TRBD2	15	TGCGCCAGCAGCCAAGGACTAGCTGAGACAATGAAGCAGTTCTTC	CASSQGLAETMKQFF
TRBV7-3	.	TRBJ2-2	TRBD2	16	TGTGCCAGCAGCTTGCTCGGGGGGATGAACACCGGGGAGCTGTTTTTT	CASSLLGGMNTGELFF
TRBV7-2	.	TRBJ2-2	.	16	TGTGCCAGCAGCTTAGTCGGAGGGAGTTGGGCCGGGGAGCTGTTTTTT	CASSLVGGSWAGELFF
TRBV5-4	.	TRBJ2-1	TRBD2	15	TGTGCCAGCAGCTTGGGTCTAGCGGATTACAATGAGCAGTTCTTC	CASSLGLADYNEQFF
TRBV5-1	.	TRBJ2-7	.	13	TGCGCCAGCAGCTTGGGGTATGGTAACGAGCAGTACTTC	CASSLGYGNEQYF
TRBV7-9	few	TRBJ1-1	.	13	TGTGCCAGCATCACCACGGGGGACACTGAAGCTTTCTTT	CASITTGDTEAFF
TRBV5-4	.	TRBJ2-7	TRBD2	14	TGTGCCAGCAGCTTGCGGCGGGAGAACCACGAGCAGTACTTC	CASSLRRENHEQYF
TRBV28	few	TRBJ1-5	TRBD1	13	TGTGCCAGCAGACCGGGACAGGCACAGCCCCAGCATTTT	CASRPGQAQPQHF
TRBV5-4	.	TRBJ2-5	TRBD2	16	TGTGCCAGCAGCTTAGGGACTAGCGACCCCAGGGAGACCCAGTACTTC	CASSLGTSDPRETQYF
TRBV18	.	TRBJ2-3	TRBD1	17	TGTGCCAGCTCACTTTCCCAGGCCGGGACAGGCACAGATACGCAGTATTTT	CASSLSQAGTGTDTQYF
TRBV7-6	few	TRBJ2-1	TRBD2	18	TGTGCCAGCAGCCGCCCCAGCGGACTAGCGGGAGGAAGTAATGAGCAGTTCTTC	CASSRPSGLAGGSNEQFF
TRBV4-3	.	TRBJ1-4	.	17	TGCGCCAGCAGCCAATTACATAGGGGGACTCGTAATGAAAAACTGTTTTTT	CASSQLHRGTRNEKLFF
TRBV28	.	TRBJ2-5	TRBD2	17	TGTGCCAGCAGTTGGGCAAGGGGACTACCTTTCCAAGAGACCCAGTACTTC	CASSWARGLPFQETQYF
TRBV5-6	.	TRBJ1-3	.	15	TGTGCCAGCAGCTTGGGCGGGTCAGCTGGAAACACCATATATTTT	CASSLGGSAGNTIYF
TRBV6-4	.	TRBJ2-2	.	17	TGTGCCAGCAGCGCTACCCTCGGCGGCACTTACACCGGGGAGCTGTTTTTT	CASSATLGGTYTGELFF
TRBV27	.	TRBJ2-2	.	16	TGTGCCAGCAGTTTATTAGCGAGAGGAACCACCGGGGAGCTGTTTTTT	CASSLLARGTTGELFF
TRBV12-5	.	TRBJ1-1	TRBD1	15	TGTGCTAGTGGTAAAAGACAGGGGGCAGTCACTGAAGCTTTCTTT	CASGKRQGAVTEAFF
TRBV18	.	TRBJ2-7	.	16	TGTGCCAGCTCCCCCCCGGGGGCATGGCGGTCCTACGAGCAGTACTTC	CASSPPGAWRSYEQYF
TRBV6-5	once	TRBJ1-2	TRBD1	13	TGTGCCAGCAGTTCTTACAGGGGATATGGCTACACCTTC	CASSSYRGYGYTF
TRBV9	.	TRBJ2-3	.	14	TGTGCCAGCAGCGTTCAGGGGAGCACAGATACGCAGTATTTT	CASSVQGSTDTQYF
TRBV7-3	.	TRBJ2-1	TRBD1	15	TGTGCCAGCAGCTTTATGGCGGGGACAGGGTATGAGCAGTTCTTC	CASSFMAGTGYEQFF
TRBV11-1	once	TRBJ2-3	.	15	TGTGCCAGCAGCTTAGATTTGCCAGGCCGGGATACGCAGTATTTT	CASSLDLPGRDTQYF
TRBV18	.	TRBJ1-1	TRBD1	15	TGTGCCAGCTCACCTAAGGGACAGGGGGGCACTGAAGCTTTCTTT	CASSPKGQGGTEAFF
TRBV9	.	TRBJ2-3	TRBD1	15	TGTGCCAGCAGCCCCCGGACAGGGATGGCAGATACGCAGTATTTT	CASSPRTGMADTQYF
TRBV6-5	.	TRBJ1-6	.	13	TGTGCCAGCAGTTATGCGAGGATTTCACCCCTCCACTTT	CASSYARISPLHF
TRBV7-9	.	TRBJ1-1	TRBD1	16	TGTGCCAGCAGTACCGGGACAGGGGGCAGGGGCACTGAAGCTTTCTTT	CASSTGTGGRGTEAFF
TRBV9	.	TRBJ2-1	TRBD2	17	TGTGCCAGCAGCGTAGGTCCGGGACTAGCGGGAGCCAATGAGCAGTTCTTC	CASSVGPGLAGANEQFF
TRBV11-1	.	TRBJ1-4	TRBD1	17	TGTGCCAGCAGCAGGGACAGCCCAAAAGCAACTAATGAAAAACTGTTTTTT	CASSRDSPKATNEKLFF
TRBV18	few	TRBJ2-5	.	12	TGTGCCAGCTCACCACCGGGGGAGACCCAGTACTTC	CASSPPGETQYF
TRBV11-3	once	TRBJ2-1	TRBD2	15	TGTGCCAGCAGTTCGGGACTAGCGTCCTACAATGAGCAGTTCTTC	CASSSGLASYNEQFF
TRBV28	.	TRBJ2-1	TRBD1	15	TGTGCCAGCAGAGGGACAGGGAGGGCCTACAATGAGCAGTTCTTC	CASRGTGRAYNEQFF
TRBV19	.	TRBJ1-4	.	15	TGTGCCAGTAGTATAACAGGAACAACTAATGAAAAACTGTTTTTT	CASSITGTTNEKLFF
TRBV29-1	.	TRBJ1-1	.	13	TGCAGCGTTGAAGATCGGGGCTTTGCTGAAGCTTTCTTT	CSVEDRGFAEAFF
TRBV28	once	TRBJ1-1	.	12	TGTGCCAGTAACTATTTCAACACTGAAGCTTTCTTT	CASNYFNTEAFF
TRBV28	.	TRBJ1-1	.	11	TGTGCCAGCAGCTACAGGCTTGAAGCTTTCTTT	CASSYRLEAFF
TRBV28	.	TRBJ1-5	TRBD1	16	TGTGCCAGCAGTTCGTCGACAGGGAGAACGGTTCAGCCCCAGCATTTT	CASSSSTGRTVQPQHF
TRBV28	once	TRBJ2-4	.	15	TGTGCCAGCAGTGAGCTACAGGGATCCAAAAACATTCAGTACTTC	CASSELQGSKNIQYF